The 11 T cell receptor beta chains below all came from one sample that was sequenced in a study of blood T cell repertoires in COVID-19. Data came from immunoSEQ multiplex PCR; TCRdb stores just in-frame clones and leaves some out. Here the sample spans about 200,000 clones, around 80% being singletons. The sample taken for sequencing was peripheral blood. The origin of the receptors is an older woman with acute or convalescent COVID-19.

The rearrangement joins TRBV18 to TRBJ1-1; D might be TRBD1 (5 bases). The V end lost 3 bases, the J end lost 1 base, and 15 bases lay between the germline ends. The CDR3 is 16 amino acids. Germline V gene sequence: CDR1 KGHSH, CDR2 LQKENI. The DNA for the CDR3 is TGTGCCAGCTCACCCGATGGGGACTGGACGAACACTGAAGCTTTCTTT. Encoded protein: CASSPDGDWTNTEAFF. The complete variable domain, with remaining parts taken from reference TRBV18 and TRBJ1-1, reads NAGVMQNPRHLVRRRGQEARLRCSPMKGHSHVYWYRQLPEEGLKFMVYLQKENIIDESGMPKERFSAEFPKEGPSILRIQQVVRGDSAAYFCASSPDGDWTNTEAFFGQGTRLTVV.

Only one count was recorded for this clone. The V gene is TRBV5-4, the J gene TRBJ1-5; D possibly corresponds to TRBD1 (6 bases). Trimming took off 2 bases at V and 3 bases at J, with 9 bases between the two ends. This CDR3 has 14 amino acids. Germline values: CDR1 SGHNT, CDR2 YYREEE (reference sequence). CDR3 in DNA: TGTGCCAGCAGCTTACAGGGCGTCAATCAGCCCCAGCATTTT. Amino acids: CASSLQGVNQPQHF.

The genes are TRBV7-2 and TRBJ1-2; TRBD1 is a possible D gene (5 bases). Germline CDR1 SGHTA, CDR2 FQGNSA. The CDR3 contains 13 residues. Deletions cut 6 bases from V and 6 bases from J, with 14 bases between. The CDR3 DNA is TGTGCCAGCAGTCCAAACGGAGGGGATGGCTACACCTTC. It translates to CASSPNGGDGYTF.

The chain has TRBV5-1 and TRBJ2-1, with 13 bases identical to TRBD2. This CDR3 is built from 15 residues. V lost 4 bases, J lost 9 bases, and 7 bases stayed unmatched. The germline V gene has CDR1 SGHRS and CDR2 YFSETQ. The CDR3 protein is CASSNGLAGDGEQFF. In DNA form, the CDR3 reads TGCGCCAGCAGCAACGGACTAGCGGGAGACGGTGAGCAGTTCTTC.

This chain uses TRBV5-1 with TRBJ2-7; 11 nucleotides agree with TRBD2. Germline-derived CDR1 and CDR2 are SGHRS and YFSETQ. The CDR3 has 14 residues. Losses at the gene ends were 5 bases for V and 2 bases for J; bases not matched to a gene: 3. CDR3 amino acids: CASRLAGGTYEQYF. As DNA, the CDR3 is TGCGCCAGCAGATTAGCGGGAGGGACCTACGAGCAGTACTTC.

The chain joins TRBV7-2 to TRBJ2-6, with 8 nucleotides matching TRBD1. Trimming took 5 bases from V and 3 from J; bases not matched to a gene: 3. Per the germline V gene, CDR1 is SGHTA and CDR2 is FQGNSA. The CDR3 totals 15 residues. The CDR3 region is CASSQGAFGANVLTF. CDR3 nucleotides: TGTGCCAGCAGCCAGGGGGCCTTTGGGGCCAACGTCCTGACTTTC.

This clone has just one count. This chain uses TRBV11-2 with TRBJ1-1; D uncertain. Germline CDR1 is SGHAT and CDR2 is FQNNGV. V lost 1 base, J lost 0 bases, and 6 bases lay in between. The CDR3 is 14 amino acids. CDR3 nucleotide sequence: TGTGCCAGCAGCTTAGTTTTAATGAACACTGAAGCTTTCTTT. Its protein product is CASSLVLMNTEAFF.

The chain is built from TRBV6-5 and TRBJ1-5; D not resolved. V lost 8 bases, J lost 3 bases, and 14 bases lay in between. The germline gives CDR1 MNHEY, CDR2 SVGAGI. This CDR3 is built from 14 residues. The CDR3 DNA is TGTGCCAGCCGGTATTCGGGATCCAATCAGCCCCAGCATTTT. Its protein product is CASRYSGSNQPQHF.

This clone was seen just once. J is TRBJ2-7 and V is TRBV29-1; TRBD1 matches at 12 bases. Losses at the gene ends were 7 bases for V and 6 bases for J; bases not matched to a gene: 13. From germline, CDR1 is SQVTM and CDR2 ANQGSEA. The CDR3 length is 15 residues. The CDR3 protein is CSAWDPGQGAGEQYF. CDR3 coding DNA: TGCAGCGCCTGGGATCCGGGACAGGGGGCGGGCGAGCAGTACTTC.

This clone was recorded only once. The chain recombines TRBV7-8 with TRBJ1-5; 7 bases fit TRBD1. Germline CDR1 is SGHVS and CDR2 is FQNEAQ. This CDR3 contains 15 residues. Trimming cost V 4 bases and J 6 bases; bases outside gene matches: 9. DNA of the CDR3: TGTGCCAGCAGCTCTTGGGACAGCGAGGGTCAGCCCCAGCATTTT. Protein: CASSSWDSEGQPQHF.

The rearrangement uses TRBV6-6 and TRBJ1-3; no reliable D call. The germline V gene has CDR1 MNHNY and CDR2 SVGAGI (reference sequence). Trimming shortened V by 8 bases and J by 0 bases, and 14 bases separated the two germline ends. This CDR3 is built from 15 residues. The DNA of the CDR3 is TGTGCCAGCCTGGCGGGAGCGGGCTCTGGAAACACCATATATTTT. Amino acids: CASLAGAGSGNTIYF.